Below, one T cell receptor (beta chain) is given with its context. The sample originates from a study of blood T cells in healthy people across ages. The V gene lost 5 bases and the J gene lost 3 bases, with 14 bases spanning the gap. The CDR3 extends over 15 amino acids. Germline assignment: CDR1 SGHTA and CDR2 FQGNSA. Then a second PCR, running roughly 7 to 12 cycles, was carried out with a sample-barcoded 5' primer and a J-beta primer mix. In TCRdb, the 5' RACE reads were re-called with MiXCR into one record per CDR3 protein. This table has fewer than 600,000 distinct CDR3 sequences, about 27% appearing once. The sample also formed part of further work on T cells of mothers and their children.

The genes are TRBV7-2 and TRBJ2-1; D perhaps matches TRBD1 (6 bases). Sequences were obtained from blood. The sequence was obtained from a boy aged 2 to 10 in good health. Written as DNA, the CDR3 is TGTGCCAGCAGCCTAGGACAGCCCTTCTACAATGAGCAGTTCTTC. This codes for CASSLGQPFYNEQFF.